This TCR beta chain was sequenced in a study of cytomegalovirus exposure and HLA in healthy donors. General study results and limits: A cluster of highly shared sequence variants was likely a sequencing artifact. Some TCR beta chains (about 170 of them) were listed as cytomegalovirus-associated. The analysis excluded some indistinguishable V segments, including TRBV6-2 and TRBV6-3.

Notes on this clone: Its target is not known.

The V and J ends lost 5 bases and 1 base respectively, with 18 bases between them. In germline, CDR1 is GTSNPN, CDR2 SVGIG (reference sequence). The CDR3 runs to 15 residues. Researchers ran the PCR with 60 Vbeta and 13 Jbeta primers. Clones were read by immunoSEQ multiplex PCR, and TCRdb kept only the in-frame ones, dropping some. The listing records about 41,000 clones. The chain carries TRBV30 and TRBJ2-7; possible D gene TRBD2, 5 bases. This sequence was found in a man aged 30-40 years in good health and CMV-seronegative. Sequences were obtained from PBMCs. The CDR3 DNA follows: TGTGCCTGGGGTCCCCGGGTAGCGCGGTCCTACGAGCAGTACTTC. This codes for CAWGPRVARSYEQYF.